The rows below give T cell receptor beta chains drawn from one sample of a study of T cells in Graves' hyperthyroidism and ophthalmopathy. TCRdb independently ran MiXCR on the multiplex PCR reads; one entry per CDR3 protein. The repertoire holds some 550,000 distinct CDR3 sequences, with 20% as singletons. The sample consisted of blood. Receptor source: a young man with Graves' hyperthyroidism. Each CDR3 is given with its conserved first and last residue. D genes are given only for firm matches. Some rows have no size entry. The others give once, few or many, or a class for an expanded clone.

CDR3nt: TGCGCCAGCAGCGGGACCGCAACCCTCTTAAGCTACACCTTC
CDR3aa: CASSGTATLLSYTF
abundance: .
j_gene: TRBJ1-2
v_gene: TRBV4-1
d_gene: .

CDR3nt: TGCAGCGTTGGGGGGGTTACAAGGGGACGCTACGAGCAGTACTTC
CDR3aa: CSVGGVTRGRYEQYF
abundance: .
j_gene: TRBJ2-7
v_gene: TRBV29-1
d_gene: .

CDR3nt: TGTGCCAGCAGTTCTCCTCGGACGGTCTCCTACGAGCAGTACTTC
CDR3aa: CASSSPRTVSYEQYF
abundance: few
j_gene: TRBJ2-7
v_gene: TRBV6-2/TRBV6-3
d_gene: .

CDR3nt: TGCGCCAGCGGATCTAGCGGGGGACCAGCCTCTGGGGCCAACGTCCTGACTTTC
CDR3aa: CASGSSGGPASGANVLTF
abundance: .
j_gene: TRBJ2-6
v_gene: TRBV4-1
d_gene: TRBD2

CDR3nt: TGTGCCAGCAGCTTAGGACTAGCCTACGGGCAGTACTTC
CDR3aa: CASSLGLAYGQYF
abundance: few
j_gene: TRBJ2-7
v_gene: TRBV7-2
d_gene: TRBD2

CDR3nt: TGTGCCAGCAGGATAGGGGCACCCGGAAACACCATATATTTT
CDR3aa: CASRIGAPGNTIYF
abundance: many
j_gene: TRBJ1-3
v_gene: TRBV12-3/TRBV12-4
d_gene: .

CDR3nt: TGTGCCAGCAGTTTATCGAGGGACACCCTGGGGTTCTACGAGCAGTACTTC
CDR3aa: CASSLSRDTLGFYEQYF
abundance: many
j_gene: TRBJ2-7
v_gene: TRBV27
d_gene: .

CDR3nt: TGCGCCAGCAGCCAAGATTGGGGGGCAAGGCTCGGCGAGCAGTACTTC
CDR3aa: CASSQDWGARLGEQYF
abundance: many
j_gene: TRBJ2-7
v_gene: TRBV4-1
d_gene: .

CDR3nt: TGTGCCAGCAGCTATGGGAGGACTGAAGCTTTCTTT
CDR3aa: CASSYGRTEAFF
abundance: many
j_gene: TRBJ1-1
v_gene: TRBV7-8
d_gene: .

CDR3nt: TGTGCCAGCAGCCCCTTGACAGATTATGGCTACACCTTC
CDR3aa: CASSPLTDYGYTF
abundance: many
j_gene: TRBJ1-2
v_gene: TRBV14
d_gene: .

CDR3nt: TGTGCCAGCAGGCCTGAATTCCATGAGAACACTGAAGCTTTCTTT
CDR3aa: CASRPEFHENTEAFF
abundance: few
j_gene: TRBJ1-1
v_gene: TRBV3-1
d_gene: .

CDR3nt: TGTGCCTGGGGACAGGGTATTCAGAACACTGAAGCTTTCTTT
CDR3aa: CAWGQGIQNTEAFF
abundance: .
j_gene: TRBJ1-1
v_gene: TRBV30
d_gene: TRBD1

CDR3nt: TGTGCCAGCAGTGAAAGGGGACAGTACAGGGGGGGAACTGAAGCTTTCTTT
CDR3aa: CASSERGQYRGGTEAFF
abundance: many
j_gene: TRBJ1-1
v_gene: TRBV2
d_gene: TRBD1

CDR3nt: TGTGCCAGTAGTATCCTTGGTACGTATCAGCCCCAGCATTTT
CDR3aa: CASSILGTYQPQHF
abundance: few
j_gene: TRBJ1-5
v_gene: TRBV19
d_gene: .

CDR3nt: TGTGCCAGCAGAGACCGGGATCACTACGAGCAGTACTTC
CDR3aa: CASRDRDHYEQYF
abundance: .
j_gene: TRBJ2-7
v_gene: TRBV6-1
d_gene: .

CDR3nt: TGTGCCAGCAGTTACTCTCTGGGTGAGCCAGGGGATGGCTACACCTTC
CDR3aa: CASSYSLGEPGDGYTF
abundance: .
j_gene: TRBJ1-2
v_gene: TRBV6-5
d_gene: .

CDR3nt: TGTGCCAGTAGTAAAGGGATCCAAGAGACCCAGTACTTC
CDR3aa: CASSKGIQETQYF
abundance: .
j_gene: TRBJ2-5
v_gene: TRBV19
d_gene: .

CDR3nt: TGTGCCAGCACTATCCACGACTCTAACTATGGCTACACCTTC
CDR3aa: CASTIHDSNYGYTF
abundance: many
j_gene: TRBJ1-2
v_gene: TRBV6-2/TRBV6-3
d_gene: .

CDR3nt: TGTGCCAGCAGTTTCGAACACCTTGAAGCTTTCTTT
CDR3aa: CASSFEHLEAFF
abundance: many
j_gene: TRBJ1-1
v_gene: TRBV12-3/TRBV12-4
d_gene: .

CDR3nt: TGTGCCAGTACTAGACAGGGTGAAAGCAATCAGCCCCAGCATTTT
CDR3aa: CASTRQGESNQPQHF
abundance: many
j_gene: TRBJ1-5
v_gene: TRBV6-5
d_gene: TRBD1

CDR3nt: TGTGCCAGCGGACGACAGGGGAGAGAGACCCAGTACTTC
CDR3aa: CASGRQGRETQYF
abundance: .
j_gene: TRBJ2-5
v_gene: TRBV6-1
d_gene: TRBD1

CDR3nt: TGTGCCAGCAGCCCCCGACAGGGGCCGGGGTTCTACGAGCAGTACTTC
CDR3aa: CASSPRQGPGFYEQYF
abundance: few
j_gene: TRBJ2-7
v_gene: TRBV7-8
d_gene: TRBD1

CDR3nt: TGTGCCACCACGGACAGTACCCTATACGAGCAGTACTTC
CDR3aa: CATTDSTLYEQYF
abundance: .
j_gene: TRBJ2-7
v_gene: TRBV6-1
d_gene: .

CDR3nt: TGTGCCTGGAGTGGACTAAGACAGGGTTGCTACACCTTC
CDR3aa: CAWSGLRQGCYTF
abundance: many
j_gene: TRBJ1-2
v_gene: TRBV30
d_gene: TRBD1

CDR3nt: TGTGCCAGCAGGCCCGGGACAGGGGGAGGCGAGCAGTACTTC
CDR3aa: CASRPGTGGGEQYF
abundance: many
j_gene: TRBJ2-7
v_gene: TRBV28
d_gene: TRBD1

CDR3nt: TGTGCCAGCAGTGATGGGACGGTAGATGATCAGCCCCAGCATTTT
CDR3aa: CASSDGTVDDQPQHF
abundance: many
j_gene: TRBJ1-5
v_gene: TRBV2
d_gene: .

CDR3nt: TGTGCCAGCAGTACCGGGACAGGGGCGGCGGAGCAGTACTTC
CDR3aa: CASSTGTGAAEQYF
abundance: many
j_gene: TRBJ2-7
v_gene: TRBV12-3/TRBV12-4
d_gene: TRBD1

CDR3nt: TGCAGTTCACCGGGGGGCGCGAGCACCGGGGAGCTGTTTTTT
CDR3aa: CSSPGGASTGELFF
abundance: many
j_gene: TRBJ2-2
v_gene: TRBV20-1
d_gene: .

CDR3nt: TGTGCCAGCAGTTACTCGGGAGAATCCTACAATGAGCAGTTCTTC
CDR3aa: CASSYSGESYNEQFF
abundance: few
j_gene: TRBJ2-1
v_gene: TRBV6-5
d_gene: .

CDR3nt: TGCGCCAGCAGCTTGGCTCGGGACAACGTGGAGCAGTACTTC
CDR3aa: CASSLARDNVEQYF
abundance: many
j_gene: TRBJ2-7
v_gene: TRBV5-1
d_gene: .

CDR3nt: TGTGCCAGCAGTCAACAAGCGAACACTGAAGCTTTCTTT
CDR3aa: CASSQQANTEAFF
abundance: many
j_gene: TRBJ1-1
v_gene: TRBV28
d_gene: .

CDR3nt: TGTGCCAGCAGGGACACCGACTTTTATGGCTACACCTTC
CDR3aa: CASRDTDFYGYTF
abundance: .
j_gene: TRBJ1-2
v_gene: TRBV6-1
d_gene: .

CDR3nt: TGCGCCAGCAGCTCCTGGAGTAGCGGGGGGCCCGAGCAAGAGACCCAGTACTTC
CDR3aa: CASSSWSSGGPEQETQYF
abundance: few
j_gene: TRBJ2-5
v_gene: TRBV4-3
d_gene: TRBD2

CDR3nt: TGTGCCAGTAGTACGGGGACAGTAATGAACACTGAAGCTTTCTTT
CDR3aa: CASSTGTVMNTEAFF
abundance: many
j_gene: TRBJ1-1
v_gene: TRBV19
d_gene: TRBD1

CDR3nt: TGCGCCAGCAGCCCCGACAGGAAGATTTTCTACGAGCAGTACTTC
CDR3aa: CASSPDRKIFYEQYF
abundance: few
j_gene: TRBJ2-7
v_gene: TRBV5-1
d_gene: .

CDR3nt: TGTGCCAGCAGCCTGGACAGGGTCCGTGGAAACACCATATATTTT
CDR3aa: CASSLDRVRGNTIYF
abundance: many
j_gene: TRBJ1-3
v_gene: TRBV3-1
d_gene: TRBD1

CDR3nt: TGTGCCAGCTCACCTCAAGCAGGGGGTAGCAATCAGCCCCAGCATTTT
CDR3aa: CASSPQAGGSNQPQHF
abundance: .
j_gene: TRBJ1-5
v_gene: TRBV18
d_gene: TRBD1

CDR3nt: TGCAGCGTTTTACTACAGGGGTCCTATGGCTACACCTTC
CDR3aa: CSVLLQGSYGYTF
abundance: many
j_gene: TRBJ1-2
v_gene: TRBV29-1
d_gene: TRBD1

CDR3nt: TGTGCCAGCAGTTTTTTCTCCCAGGGGTTGTACACTGAAGCTTTCTTT
CDR3aa: CASSFFSQGLYTEAFF
abundance: many
j_gene: TRBJ1-1
v_gene: TRBV12-3/TRBV12-4
d_gene: .

CDR3nt: TGTGCCAGCAGTTTCCAGACAGTCTCATATGGCTACACCTTC
CDR3aa: CASSFQTVSYGYTF
abundance: .
j_gene: TRBJ1-2
v_gene: TRBV12-3/TRBV12-4
d_gene: .

CDR3nt: TGTGCCAGCAGTTTATACAGGGCTCGGCAAGCTTTCTTT
CDR3aa: CASSLYRARQAFF
abundance: .
j_gene: TRBJ1-1
v_gene: TRBV28
d_gene: .